Listed below are T cell receptor beta chains from one sample, sequenced in a study of identical twins. MiXCR, applied by TCRdb to the 5' RACE reads, yields one record per CDR3 protein. The sample lists 450,000 to 500,000 distinct CDR3 sequences; roughly an eighth were seen once. The same data also went into a second study, on yellow fever vaccine responses in identical twins.

Sequences were obtained from CD4+ T cells sorted from blood. Source of these receptors: a woman under 30 in good health. Each CDR3 is given with its conserved first and last residue. Each record gives: J gene, V gene, clone size, D gene, CDR3 DNA, CDR3 protein. D genes are given only for firm matches. Size is omitted from some rows. Given values are once, few, many or a class for expanded clones.

TRBJ1-3,TRBV12-3/TRBV12-4,.,.,TGTGCCAGCAGGGTCACGAGTGCTGGAAACACCATATATTTT,CASRVTSAGNTIYF
TRBJ1-5,TRBV5-1,many,.,TGCGCCAGCAGCTTGGAAGGACAGCGAAATCAGCCCCAGCATTTT,CASSLEGQRNQPQHF
TRBJ2-7,TRBV28,many,.,TGTGCCAGCAGTTCCCCACGGGGATTCTCCTACGAGCAGTACTTC,CASSSPRGFSYEQYF
TRBJ2-1,TRBV18,few,TRBD1,TGTGCCAGCTCACTCACCGGGACAGCCGGTAATGAGCAGTTCTTC,CASSLTGTAGNEQFF
TRBJ2-5,TRBV2,.,.,TGTGCCAGCAGTGAGCGCAGGGAAGAGACCCAGTACTTC,CASSERREETQYF
TRBJ1-2,TRBV10-3,few,.,TGTGCCATCAGTGAGTCCGGGCCAGGGGACTATGGCTACACCTTC,CAISESGPGDYGYTF
TRBJ2-4,TRBV5-1,few,.,TGCGCCAGCAAACCCCTACTTGGGACCGGGGACTCGAGCGAACCAGCCAAAAACATTCAGTACTTC,CASKPLLGTGDSSEPAKNIQYF
TRBJ1-1,TRBV2,few,.,TGTGCCAGCAGTGAATTGAGGGGGGTGAACACTGAAGCTTTCTTT,CASSELRGVNTEAFF
TRBJ2-5,TRBV3-1,.,.,TGTGCCAGCAGCCAACGTACGTTTGAGACCCAGTACTTC,CASSQRTFETQYF
TRBJ1-1,TRBV7-3,few,.,TGTGCCAGCAGCTTAAAGGGGTCCACTGAAGCTTTCTTT,CASSLKGSTEAFF
TRBJ1-2,TRBV29-1,.,TRBD1,TGCAGCGTTGCCGGGGACAGGGGGATCTATGGCTACACCTTC,CSVAGDRGIYGYTF
TRBJ2-2,TRBV5-1,.,.,TGCGCCAGCAGCTTGGCCCCGATGACCGGGGAGCTGTTTTTT,CASSLAPMTGELFF
TRBJ2-3,TRBV12-3/TRBV12-4,few,.,TGTGCCAGCAGTCCCCGCATATCGGGAGTTTCAGATACGCAGTATTTT,CASSPRISGVSDTQYF
TRBJ2-3,TRBV7-2,.,TRBD2,TGTGCCAGCAGCTCAACTAGCGGGGGGCGCACAGATACGCAGTATTTT,CASSSTSGGRTDTQYF
TRBJ1-5,TRBV6-1,many,.,TGTGCCAGCAGTCGGACTGACGCAAGCAATCAGCCCCAGCATTTT,CASSRTDASNQPQHF
TRBJ2-7,TRBV20-1,few,.,TGCAGTGCTAGACTCTCCAGGGGCAAATCCTACGAGCAGTACTTC,CSARLSRGKSYEQYF
TRBJ1-2,TRBV6-1,.,.,TGTGCCATCGGACCCGGGGGGACTAACTATGGCTACACCTTC,CAIGPGGTNYGYTF
TRBJ2-3,TRBV12-3/TRBV12-4,many,.,TGTGCCAGCTGTAATTGGGGGCGCATAACAACAGATACGCAGTATTTT,CASCNWGRITTDTQYF
TRBJ1-2,TRBV12-3/TRBV12-4,few,.,TGTGCCAGCAGTCCCGACCAGACAGCGACTGGGGGATATGGCTACACCTTC,CASSPDQTATGGYGYTF
TRBJ2-3,TRBV5-1,few,.,TGCGCCAGCAGCTTGGAGCCACAGACTACGCAGTATTTT,CASSLEPQTTQYF
TRBJ1-2,TRBV12-3/TRBV12-4,few,TRBD1,TGTGCCAGCAGTCATGGACAGGGGGCGCCTCTCCGCTATGGCTACACCTTC,CASSHGQGAPLRYGYTF
TRBJ1-2,TRBV11-2,few,TRBD1,TGTGCCAGCAGCGGGACAGGAACTCTTAACTATGGCTACACCTTC,CASSGTGTLNYGYTF
TRBJ2-3,TRBV12-3/TRBV12-4,few,TRBD2,TGTGCCAGCAGTGCCGGGGGTAGCGGGGGCACAGATACGCAGTATTTT,CASSAGGSGGTDTQYF
TRBJ2-7,TRBV2,.,.,TGTGCCAGTATCAGCGTCGGCTACGAGCAGTACTTC,CASISVGYEQYF
TRBJ2-2,TRBV11-3,.,TRBD2,TGTGCCAGCAGCTTAGAGCCTAGCGGGACCTCCGGGGAGCTGTTTTTT,CASSLEPSGTSGELFF
TRBJ2-1,TRBV7-9,.,TRBD2,TGTGCCAGCAGCCCAACCGTAGCGGGAGAGCAGTTCTTC,CASSPTVAGEQFF